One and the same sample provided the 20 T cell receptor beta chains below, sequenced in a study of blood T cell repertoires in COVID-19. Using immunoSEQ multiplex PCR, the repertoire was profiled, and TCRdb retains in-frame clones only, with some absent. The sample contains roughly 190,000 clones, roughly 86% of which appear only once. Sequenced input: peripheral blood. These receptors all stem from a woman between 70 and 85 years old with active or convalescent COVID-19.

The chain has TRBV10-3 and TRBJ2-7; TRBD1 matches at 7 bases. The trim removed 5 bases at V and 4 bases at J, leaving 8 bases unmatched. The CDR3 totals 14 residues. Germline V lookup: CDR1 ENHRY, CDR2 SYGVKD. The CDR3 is CAISREGAPYEQYF. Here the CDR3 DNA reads TGTGCCATCAGTCGAGAGGGGGCTCCGTACGAGCAGTACTTC.

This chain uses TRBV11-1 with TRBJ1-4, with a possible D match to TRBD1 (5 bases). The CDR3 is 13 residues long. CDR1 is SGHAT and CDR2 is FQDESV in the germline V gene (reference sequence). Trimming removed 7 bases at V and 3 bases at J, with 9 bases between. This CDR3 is CASTTASNEKLFF. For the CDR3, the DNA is TGTGCCAGCACGACAGCATCTAATGAAAAACTGTTTTTT. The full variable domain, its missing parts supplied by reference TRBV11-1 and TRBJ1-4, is EAEVAQSPRYKITEKSQAVAFWCDPISGHATLYWYRQILGQGPELLVQFQDESVVDDSQLPKDRFSAERLKGVDSTLKIQPAELGDSAMYLCASTTASNEKLFFGSGTQLSVL.

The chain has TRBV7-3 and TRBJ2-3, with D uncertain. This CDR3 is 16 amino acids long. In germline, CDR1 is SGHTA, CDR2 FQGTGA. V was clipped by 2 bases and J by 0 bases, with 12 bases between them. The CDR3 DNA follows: TGTGCCAGCAGCTTACGCGAATTTTCTAGCACAGATACGCAGTATTTT. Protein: CASSLREFSSTDTQYF.

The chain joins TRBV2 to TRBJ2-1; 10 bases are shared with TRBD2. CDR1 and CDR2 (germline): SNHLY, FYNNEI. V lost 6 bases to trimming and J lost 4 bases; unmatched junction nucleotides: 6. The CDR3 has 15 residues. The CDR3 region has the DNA TGTGCCAGCAGGGCAGGGACTAGCGCTTACAATGAGCAGTTCTTC. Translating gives CASRAGTSAYNEQFF.

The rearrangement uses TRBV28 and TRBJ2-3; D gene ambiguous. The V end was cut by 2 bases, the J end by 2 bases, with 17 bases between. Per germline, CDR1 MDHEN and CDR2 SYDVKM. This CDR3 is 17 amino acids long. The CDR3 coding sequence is TGTGCCAGCAGTTTACTCGACTTGCGCCGTGACACAGATACGCAGTATTTT. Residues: CASSLLDLRRDTDTQYF.

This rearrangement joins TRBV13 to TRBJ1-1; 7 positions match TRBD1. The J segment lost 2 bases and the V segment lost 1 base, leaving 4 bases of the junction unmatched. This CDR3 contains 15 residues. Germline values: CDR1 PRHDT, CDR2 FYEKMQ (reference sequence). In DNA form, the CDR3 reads TGTGCCAGCAGCTTAGCGGCAGGGGGAAACACTGAAGCTTTCTTT. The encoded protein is CASSLAAGGNTEAFF.

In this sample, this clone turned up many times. Here the CDR3 DNA reads TGCGCCAGCAGGAGGGCCGGGGAGCTGTTTTTT. Translating gives CASRRAGELFF. V and J are TRBV4-1 and TRBJ2-2; D is possibly TRBD2 (5 bases). The CDR3 spans 11 residues. CDR1 MGHRA and CDR2 YSYEKL come from the germline V gene. Trimming shortened V by 6 bases and J by 6 bases, and 5 bases separated the two germline ends.

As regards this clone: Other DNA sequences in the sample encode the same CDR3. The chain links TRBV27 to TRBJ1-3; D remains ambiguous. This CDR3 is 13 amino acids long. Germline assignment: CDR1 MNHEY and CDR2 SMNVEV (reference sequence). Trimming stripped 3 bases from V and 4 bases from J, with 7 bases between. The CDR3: CASSLRSGNTIYF. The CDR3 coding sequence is TGTGCCAGCAGTTTGAGATCCGGAAACACCATATATTTT.

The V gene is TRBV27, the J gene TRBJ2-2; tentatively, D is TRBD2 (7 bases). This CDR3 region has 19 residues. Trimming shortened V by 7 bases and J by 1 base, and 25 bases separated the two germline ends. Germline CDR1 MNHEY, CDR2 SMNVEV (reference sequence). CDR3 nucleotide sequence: TGTGCCAGCACCTTGGCGGGGGCGGGAGCACTGGGGAACACCGGGGAGCTGTTTTTT. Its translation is CASTLAGAGALGNTGELFF.

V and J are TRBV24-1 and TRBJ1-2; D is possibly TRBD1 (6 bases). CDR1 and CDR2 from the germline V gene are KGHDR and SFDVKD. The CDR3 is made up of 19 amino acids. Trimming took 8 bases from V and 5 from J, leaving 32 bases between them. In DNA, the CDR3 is TGTGCCACCAAGGGAGGGAGGGTCTTAAGGGGGGTCTTACCTTATGGCTACACCTTC. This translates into CATKGGRVLRGVLPYGYTF.

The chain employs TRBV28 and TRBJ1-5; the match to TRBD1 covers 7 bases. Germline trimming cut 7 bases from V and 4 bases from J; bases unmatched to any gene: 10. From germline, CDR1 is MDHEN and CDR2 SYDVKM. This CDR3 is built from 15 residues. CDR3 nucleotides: TGTGCCAGCATTCAAGGGGGACAGCTAAATCAGCCCCAGCATTTT. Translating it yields CASIQGGQLNQPQHF.

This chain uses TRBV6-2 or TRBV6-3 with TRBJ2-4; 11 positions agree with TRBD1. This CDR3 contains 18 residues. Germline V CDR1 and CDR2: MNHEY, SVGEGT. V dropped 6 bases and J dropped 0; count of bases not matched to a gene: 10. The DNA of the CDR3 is TGTGCCAGCAGCCCCCCTCCGGGACAGGGGGTAGCCAAAAACATTCAGTACTTC. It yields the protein CASSPPPGQGVAKNIQYF.

The CDR3 loop reads CASIPGDAYEQYF. Written as DNA, the CDR3 is TGTGCCAGCATCCCAGGGGACGCCTACGAGCAGTACTTC. The V gene is TRBV25-1, the J gene TRBJ2-7; D is possibly TRBD1 (6 bases). In germline, CDR1 is MGHDK, CDR2 SYGVNS. V lost 7 bases to trimming and J lost 2 bases, with 12 bases between them. This CDR3 has 13 amino acids.

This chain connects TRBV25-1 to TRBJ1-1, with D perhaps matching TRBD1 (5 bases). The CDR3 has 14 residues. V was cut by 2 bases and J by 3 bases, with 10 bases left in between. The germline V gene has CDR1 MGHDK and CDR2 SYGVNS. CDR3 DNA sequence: TGTGCCAGCAGTGAAAACAGGCTTTACACTGAAGCTTTCTTT. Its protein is CASSENRLYTEAFF.

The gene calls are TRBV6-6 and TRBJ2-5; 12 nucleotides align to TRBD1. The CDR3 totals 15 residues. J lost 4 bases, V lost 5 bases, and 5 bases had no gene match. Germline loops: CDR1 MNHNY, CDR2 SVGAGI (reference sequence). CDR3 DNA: TGTGCCAGCAGTACGCCGGGACAGGGGGCAGAGACCCAGTACTTC. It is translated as CASSTPGQGAETQYF.

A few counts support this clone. DNA for the CDR3: TGTGCCTGGAGCGGTTCAAATCAGCCCCAGCATTTT. Translation gives CAWSGSNQPQHF. V is TRBV30 and J is TRBJ1-5; D is unclear. Trimming removed 3 bases at V and 4 bases at J, with 7 bases between. Germline loops: CDR1 GTSNPN, CDR2 SVGIG (reference sequence). The CDR3 length is 12 residues.

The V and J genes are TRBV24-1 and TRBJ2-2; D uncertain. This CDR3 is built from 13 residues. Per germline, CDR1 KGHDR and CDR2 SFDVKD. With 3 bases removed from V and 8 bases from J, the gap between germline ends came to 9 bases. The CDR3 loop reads CATSDPVWGELFF. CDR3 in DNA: TGTGCCACCAGTGATCCGGTCTGGGGGGAGCTGTTTTTT.

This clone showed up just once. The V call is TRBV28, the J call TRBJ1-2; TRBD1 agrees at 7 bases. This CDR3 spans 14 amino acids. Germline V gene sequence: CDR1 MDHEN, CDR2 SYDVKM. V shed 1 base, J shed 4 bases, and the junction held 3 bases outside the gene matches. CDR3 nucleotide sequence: TGTGCCAGCAGTTTATCAGGGGGTGGCTATGGCTACACCTTC. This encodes CASSLSGGGYGYTF.

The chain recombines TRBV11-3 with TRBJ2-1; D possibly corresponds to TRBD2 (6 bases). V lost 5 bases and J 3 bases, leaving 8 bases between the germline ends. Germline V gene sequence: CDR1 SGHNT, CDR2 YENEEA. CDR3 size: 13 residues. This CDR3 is CASSEGLYNEQFF. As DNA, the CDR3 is TGTGCCAGCAGCGAGGGACTCTACAATGAGCAGTTCTTC.

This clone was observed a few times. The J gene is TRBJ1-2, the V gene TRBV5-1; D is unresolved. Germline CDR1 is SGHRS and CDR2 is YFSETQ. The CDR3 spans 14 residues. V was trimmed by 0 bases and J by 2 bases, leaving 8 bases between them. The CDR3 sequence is CASSLDAGNYGYTF. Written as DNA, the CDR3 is TGCGCCAGCAGCTTGGATGCAGGCAACTATGGCTACACCTTC. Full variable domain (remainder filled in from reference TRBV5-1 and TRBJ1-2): KAGVTQTPRYLIKTRGQQVTLSCSPISGHRSVSWYQQTPGQGLQFLFEYFSETQRNKGNFPGRFSGRQFSNSRSEMNVSTLELGDSALYLCASSLDAGNYGYTFGSGTRLTVV.